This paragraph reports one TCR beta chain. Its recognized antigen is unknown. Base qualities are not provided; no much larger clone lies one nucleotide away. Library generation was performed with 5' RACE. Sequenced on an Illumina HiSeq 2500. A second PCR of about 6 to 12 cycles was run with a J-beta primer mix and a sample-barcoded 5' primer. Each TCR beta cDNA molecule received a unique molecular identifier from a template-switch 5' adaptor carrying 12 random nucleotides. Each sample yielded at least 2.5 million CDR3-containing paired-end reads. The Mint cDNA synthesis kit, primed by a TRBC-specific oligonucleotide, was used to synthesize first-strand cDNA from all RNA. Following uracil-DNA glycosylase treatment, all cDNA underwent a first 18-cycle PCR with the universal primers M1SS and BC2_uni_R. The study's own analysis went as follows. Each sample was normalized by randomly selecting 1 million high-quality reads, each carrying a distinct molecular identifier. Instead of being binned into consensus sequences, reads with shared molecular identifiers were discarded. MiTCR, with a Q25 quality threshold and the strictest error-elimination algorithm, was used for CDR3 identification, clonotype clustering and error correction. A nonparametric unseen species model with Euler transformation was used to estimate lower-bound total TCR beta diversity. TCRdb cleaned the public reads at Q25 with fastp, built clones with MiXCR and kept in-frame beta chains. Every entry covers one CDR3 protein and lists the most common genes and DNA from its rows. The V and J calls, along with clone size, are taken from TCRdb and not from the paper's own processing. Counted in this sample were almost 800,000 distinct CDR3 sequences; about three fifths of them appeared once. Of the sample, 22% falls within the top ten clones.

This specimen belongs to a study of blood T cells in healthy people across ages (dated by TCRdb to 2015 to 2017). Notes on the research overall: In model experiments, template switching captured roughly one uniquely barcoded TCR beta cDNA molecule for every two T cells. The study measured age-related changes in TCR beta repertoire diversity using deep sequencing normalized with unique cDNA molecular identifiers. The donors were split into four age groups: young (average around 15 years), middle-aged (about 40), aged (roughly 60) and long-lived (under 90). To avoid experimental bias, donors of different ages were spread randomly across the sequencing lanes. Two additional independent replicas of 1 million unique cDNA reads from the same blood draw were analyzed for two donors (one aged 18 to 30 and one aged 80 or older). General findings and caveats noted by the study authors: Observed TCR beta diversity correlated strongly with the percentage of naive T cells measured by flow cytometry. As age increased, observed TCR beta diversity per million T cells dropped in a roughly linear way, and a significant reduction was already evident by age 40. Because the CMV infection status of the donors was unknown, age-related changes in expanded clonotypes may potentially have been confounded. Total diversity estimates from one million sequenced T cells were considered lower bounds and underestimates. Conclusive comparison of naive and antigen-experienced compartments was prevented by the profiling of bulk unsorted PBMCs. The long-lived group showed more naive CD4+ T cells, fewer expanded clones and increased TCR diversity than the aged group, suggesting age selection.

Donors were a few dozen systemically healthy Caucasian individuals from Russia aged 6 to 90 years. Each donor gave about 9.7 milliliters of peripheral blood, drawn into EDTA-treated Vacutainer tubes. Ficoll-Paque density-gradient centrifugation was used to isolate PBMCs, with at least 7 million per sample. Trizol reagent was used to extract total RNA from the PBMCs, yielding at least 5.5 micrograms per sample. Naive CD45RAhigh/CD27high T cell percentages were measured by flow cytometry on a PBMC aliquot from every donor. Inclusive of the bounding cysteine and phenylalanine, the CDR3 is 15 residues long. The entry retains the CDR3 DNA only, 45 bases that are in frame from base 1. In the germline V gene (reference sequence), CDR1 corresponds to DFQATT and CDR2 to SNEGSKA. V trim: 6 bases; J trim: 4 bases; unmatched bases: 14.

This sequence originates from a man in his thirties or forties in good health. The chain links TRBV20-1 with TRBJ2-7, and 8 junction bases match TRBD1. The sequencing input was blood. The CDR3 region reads CSALDPRQGNYEQYF. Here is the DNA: TGCAGTGCCCTGGACCCTCGACAGGGGAATTACGAGCAGTACTTC.